These T cell receptor beta chains were read from a single sample in a study of T cells after yellow fever vaccination. One entry per CDR3 protein, called by TCRdb with MiXCR from the 5' RACE reads. The sample has about 240,000 distinct CDR3 sequences, 6.5% to 8.5% seen once. The sample was CD4+ T cells sorted from PBMCs, taken 15 days after the yellow fever booster vaccination. The origin of the receptors is a man aged 30 to 39 who received the YFV17D yellow fever vaccine. The CDR3 runs from the conserved cysteine through the conserved F or W. The D gene is left open where the match is weak. A clone size is listed for some rows: how often the clone was seen (once, few, many), or a class if it is expanded.

J: TRBJ1-5; size: many; V: TRBV12-3/TRBV12-4; D: .; CDR3: CASQLSRPGRDQPQHF; DNA: TGTGCCAGCCAACTATCACGGCCCGGGAGGGATCAGCCCCAGCATTTT
J: TRBJ2-1; size: .; V: TRBV7-9; D: .; CDR3: CASSWGGGMAVEQFF; DNA: TGTGCCAGCAGCTGGGGGGGCGGCATGGCGGTTGAGCAGTTCTTC
J: TRBJ2-1; size: many; V: TRBV11-2; D: TRBD2; CDR3: CASSLRGVNQFF; DNA: TGTGCCAGCAGCTTGCGGGGGGTCAATCAGTTCTTC
J: TRBJ2-5; size: .; V: TRBV7-8; D: .; CDR3: CASTRGGLETQYF; DNA: TGTGCCAGCACTAGGGGAGGCCTGGAGACCCAGTACTTC
J: TRBJ2-1; size: .; V: TRBV3-1; D: TRBD2; CDR3: CACSQDLFSTSGKTNEQFF; DNA: TGTGCCTGCAGCCAAGATCTTTTTTCGACTAGCGGGAAGACCAATGAGCAGTTCTTC
J: TRBJ2-7; size: .; V: TRBV7-2; D: .; CDR3: CASSPTSYEQYF; DNA: TGTGCCAGCAGCCCGACTAGCTACGAGCAGTACTTC
J: TRBJ2-2; size: many; V: TRBV5-1; D: .; CDR3: CASSPGRITGELFF; DNA: TGCGCCAGCAGCCCGGGACGGATCACCGGGGAGCTGTTTTTT
J: TRBJ2-1; size: few; V: TRBV20-1; D: TRBD2; CDR3: CSARYSGRAYNEQFF; DNA: TGCAGTGCTAGATACAGCGGGAGGGCATACAATGAGCAGTTCTTC
J: TRBJ2-1; size: many; V: TRBV28; D: .; CDR3: CASGPYNEQFF; DNA: TGTGCCAGCGGACCCTACAATGAGCAGTTCTTC
J: TRBJ1-2; size: .; V: TRBV15; D: .; CDR3: CATSSSGEGYGYTF; DNA: TGTGCCACCAGCAGTTCAGGGGAGGGTTATGGCTACACCTTC
J: TRBJ1-1; size: few; V: TRBV12-3/TRBV12-4; D: .; CDR3: CASSLSTARNTEAFF; DNA: TGTGCCAGCAGTTTATCGACGGCCCGGAACACTGAAGCTTTCTTT
J: TRBJ2-7; size: .; V: TRBV30; D: .; CDR3: CAWSPQTSREQYF; DNA: TGTGCCTGGAGTCCTCAGACTAGTCGGGAGCAGTACTTC
J: TRBJ2-5; size: many; V: TRBV24-1; D: TRBD1; CDR3: CATSDSGQGRETQYF; DNA: TGTGCCACCAGTGATAGTGGACAGGGGAGAGAGACCCAGTACTTC